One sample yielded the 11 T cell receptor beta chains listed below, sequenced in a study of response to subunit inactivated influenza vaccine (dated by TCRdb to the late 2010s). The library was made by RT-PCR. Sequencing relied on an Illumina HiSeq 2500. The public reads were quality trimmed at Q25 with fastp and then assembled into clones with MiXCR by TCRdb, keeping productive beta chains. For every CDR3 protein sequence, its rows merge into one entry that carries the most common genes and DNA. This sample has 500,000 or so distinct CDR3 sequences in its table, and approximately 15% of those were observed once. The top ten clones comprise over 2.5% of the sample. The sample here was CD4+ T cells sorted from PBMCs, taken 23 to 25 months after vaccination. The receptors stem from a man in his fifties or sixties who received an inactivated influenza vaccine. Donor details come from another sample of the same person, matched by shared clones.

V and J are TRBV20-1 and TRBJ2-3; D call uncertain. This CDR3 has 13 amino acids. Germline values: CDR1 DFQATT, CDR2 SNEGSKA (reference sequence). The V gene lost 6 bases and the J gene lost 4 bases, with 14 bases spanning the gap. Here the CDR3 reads CSAEKDQADTQYF. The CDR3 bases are TGCAGTGCGGAAAAAGACCAGGCAGATACGCAGTATTTT.

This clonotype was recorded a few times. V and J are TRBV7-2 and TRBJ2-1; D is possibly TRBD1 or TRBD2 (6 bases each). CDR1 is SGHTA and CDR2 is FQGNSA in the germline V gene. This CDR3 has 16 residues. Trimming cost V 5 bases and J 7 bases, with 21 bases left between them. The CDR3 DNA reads TGTGCCAGCAGCATCAAGGGGGGAGTAACGGGGAATGAGCAGTTCTTC. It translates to CASSIKGGVTGNEQFF. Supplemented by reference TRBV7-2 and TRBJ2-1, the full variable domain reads GAGVSQSPSNKVTEKGKDVELRCDPISGHTALYWYRQSLGQGLEFLIYFQGNSAPDKSGLPSDRFSAERTGGSVSTLTIQRTQQEDSAVYLCASSIKGGVTGNEQFFGPGTRLTVL.

The CDR3: CATSRDVTNTGELFF. The CDR3 DNA sequence: TGTGCCACCAGCAGAGATGTTACGAACACCGGGGAGCTGTTTTTT. The chain combines TRBV15 with TRBJ2-2, with no clear D. Trimming took off 0 bases at V and 0 bases at J, with 5 bases between the two ends. Germline V gene lookup returns CDR1 LNHNV and CDR2 YYDKDF (reference sequence). This CDR3 comprises 15 residues.

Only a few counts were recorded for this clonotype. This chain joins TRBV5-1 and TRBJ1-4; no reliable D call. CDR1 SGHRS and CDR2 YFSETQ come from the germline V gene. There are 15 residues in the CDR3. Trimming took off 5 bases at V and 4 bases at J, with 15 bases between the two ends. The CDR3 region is CASSVGGGLNEKLFF. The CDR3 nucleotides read TGCGCCAGCAGTGTCGGTGGAGGCCTTAATGAAAAACTGTTTTTT.

The CDR3 DNA follows: TGCGCCAGCAGCCAAGATCCAGGGGGCAGGGGCACAGATACGCAGTATTTT. This translates into CASSQDPGGRGTDTQYF. J is TRBJ2-3 and V is TRBV4-1; 8 bases map to TRBD1. The CDR3 runs 17 residues. The J segment lost 1 base and the V segment lost 0 bases, leaving 6 bases of the junction unmatched. Germline CDR1 is MGHRA and CDR2 is YSYEKL.

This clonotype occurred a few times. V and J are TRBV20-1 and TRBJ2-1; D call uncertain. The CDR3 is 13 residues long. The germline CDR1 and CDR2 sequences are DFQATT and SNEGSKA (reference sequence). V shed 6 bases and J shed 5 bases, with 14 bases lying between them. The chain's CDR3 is CSAVRRLHNEQFF. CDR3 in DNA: TGCAGTGCGGTCCGACGGCTCCACAATGAGCAGTTCTTC.

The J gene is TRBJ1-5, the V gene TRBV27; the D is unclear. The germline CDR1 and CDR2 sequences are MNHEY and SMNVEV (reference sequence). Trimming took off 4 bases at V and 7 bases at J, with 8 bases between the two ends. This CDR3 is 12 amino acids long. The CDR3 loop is CASSSGSQPQHF. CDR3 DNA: TGTGCCAGCAGTTCTGGGAGCCAGCCCCAGCATTTT.

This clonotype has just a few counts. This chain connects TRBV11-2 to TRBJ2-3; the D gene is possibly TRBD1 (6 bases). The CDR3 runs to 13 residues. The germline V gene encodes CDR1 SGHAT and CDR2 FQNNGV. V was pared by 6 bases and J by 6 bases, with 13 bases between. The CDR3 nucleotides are TGTGCCAGCAGTCAGGGGTTCGCGGATACGCAGTATTTT. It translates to CASSQGFADTQYF.

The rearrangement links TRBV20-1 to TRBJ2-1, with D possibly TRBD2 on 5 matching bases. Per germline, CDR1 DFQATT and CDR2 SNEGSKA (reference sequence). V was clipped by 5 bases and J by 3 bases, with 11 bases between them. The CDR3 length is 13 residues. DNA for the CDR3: TGCAGTGCTCGGACTTTTGACTACAATGAGCAGTTCTTC. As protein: CSARTFDYNEQFF.

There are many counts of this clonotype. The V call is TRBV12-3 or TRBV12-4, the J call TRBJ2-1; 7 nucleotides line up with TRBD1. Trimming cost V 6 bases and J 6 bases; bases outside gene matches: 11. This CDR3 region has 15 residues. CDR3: CASSRGQLSFNEQFF. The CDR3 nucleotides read TGTGCCAGCAGCCGGGGACAGTTGAGTTTCAATGAGCAGTTCTTC.

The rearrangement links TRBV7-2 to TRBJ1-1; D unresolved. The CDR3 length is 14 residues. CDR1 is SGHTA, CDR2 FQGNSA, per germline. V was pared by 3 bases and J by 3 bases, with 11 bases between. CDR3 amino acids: CASSLQRTHTEAFF. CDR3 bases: TGTGCCAGCAGCTTGCAAAGGACCCACACTGAAGCTTTCTTT.